This T cell receptor beta chain is from a study of cytomegalovirus exposure and HLA in healthy donors. Concerning this clone itself: Its antigen is not known.

Amplification used 60 Vbeta primers and 13 Jbeta primers. Using immunoSEQ multiplex PCR, the repertoire was profiled, and TCRdb retains in-frame clones only, with some absent. The table lists 130,000 or so clones, about 74% of them singletons. Germline CDR1 is SGDLS and CDR2 is YYNGEE. V lost 7 bases and J 2 bases, leaving 13 bases between the germline ends. The CDR3 runs to 13 residues. The study's findings and limits: Reports indicate that TCR beta sequences accurately predicted the HLA-A and HLA-B alleles of most subjects.

This TCR derives from a man younger than 40 in good health and CMV-seronegative. Sequencing input: PBMCs. The chain recombines TRBV9 with TRBJ2-7, with TRBD2 as a possible D gene (5 bases). This chain's CDR3 is CASSRADAYEQYF. The CDR3 nucleotides are TGTGCCAGCTCGAGGGCAGACGCCTACGAGCAGTACTTC.